One sample yielded the 10 T cell receptor beta chains listed below, sequenced in a study of T-cell reconstitution after alpha-beta-depleted transplantation in children. This sample's TCRbeta library carried unique molecular identifier barcodes. Each CDR3 protein gets one entry after TCRdb re-called the PCR reads with MiXCR. The data show about 27,000 distinct CDR3 sequences, roughly 5.7% seen once. This sample comprised PBMCs, mostly from graft donor cells, obtained 180 days after TCRalphabeta/CD19-depleted stem cell transplant. The receptor source for this set is a male patient younger than 18 who had a stem cell transplant for acute myeloid leukemia, so the T cells may come from the graft donor.

This clonotype was observed many times. A junction end diverges from the germline sequence, so it may reflect a read error. V and J are TRBV2 and TRBJ2-5; the D is unclear. The CDR3 is 14 residues long. Germline V gene lookup returns CDR1 SNHLY and CDR2 FYNNEI. The CDR3: CASSAQRLSPAESF. The DNA of the CDR3 is TGTGCCAGCAGTGCACAGCGTCTGTCCCCGGCCGAGAGCTTC.

In its sample, this clonotype ranks as medium-sized. The rearrangement uses TRBV12-3 or TRBV12-4 and TRBJ1-2; D not certain. V shed 1 base and J shed 6 bases, with 15 bases lying between them. The length of the CDR3 is 15 residues. CDR3 residues: CASSLGGVPIDGYTF. CDR3 DNA: TGTGCCAGCAGTTTAGGTGGCGTGCCCATCGATGGCTACACCTTC.

This clonotype has at least ten counts. The rearrangement links TRBV30 to TRBJ1-2; 7 nucleotides match TRBD1. The germline V gene has CDR1 GTSNPN and CDR2 SVGIG (reference sequence). This CDR3 spans 12 amino acids. J gave up 8 bases and V 4 bases, and 7 bases lay outside the gene matches. The CDR3: CAWTRDRKGYTF. Here the CDR3 DNA reads TGTGCCTGGACCAGGGACAGAAAAGGCTACACCTTC.

This clonotype was seen many times. The V gene is TRBV6-2 or TRBV6-3, the J gene TRBJ1-6; D gene ambiguous. CDR3 size: 16 residues. Looked up from germline, CDR1 is MNHEY and CDR2 is SVGEGT. Trimming removed 5 bases at V and 6 bases at J, with 17 bases between. CDR3 DNA: TGTGCCAGCAGTCCCCAAGGAGCCATTATTAATTCACCCCTCCACTTT. Protein product: CASSPQGAIINSPLHF.

This clonotype has just a few counts. The V gene is TRBV5-1, the J gene TRBJ1-6; D is perhaps TRBD1 (5 bases). With 0 bases removed from V and 7 bases from J, the gap between germline ends came to 11 bases. The CDR3 consists of 15 residues. The germline V gene has CDR1 SGHRS and CDR2 YFSETQ. CDR3 residues: CASSLEPGRNSPLHF. The CDR3 DNA follows: TGCGCCAGCAGCTTGGAGCCAGGGAGAAATTCACCCCTCCACTTT.

The sample holds many counts of this clonotype. The V gene is TRBV27, the J gene TRBJ1-5; D remains ambiguous. Germline V gene data show CDR1 as MNHEY and CDR2 as SMNVEV (reference sequence). Trimming cost V 4 bases and J 0 bases, with 7 bases left between them. This CDR3 comprises 14 residues. This CDR3 is CASSSTYSNQPQHF. The CDR3, as DNA: TGTGCCAGCAGTTCAACGTATAGCAATCAGCCCCAGCATTTT.

In its sample, this clonotype was seen many times. The rearrangement links TRBV7-2 to TRBJ2-3, with a possible D match to TRBD1 (6 bases). Per germline, CDR1 SGHTA and CDR2 FQGNSA. The CDR3 consists of 14 residues. The V gene lost 1 base and the J gene lost 5 bases, with 10 bases spanning the gap. CDR3 bases: TGTGCCAGCAGCTTAGGGGGGCGCGGAGATACGCAGTATTTT. It specifies CASSLGGRGDTQYF.

In its sample, this clonotype was seen many times. The chain combines TRBV28 with TRBJ1-2; no clear D gene. Germline-derived CDR1 and CDR2 are MDHEN and SYDVKM. This CDR3 contains 13 residues. The V end lost 3 bases, the J end lost 4 bases, and 9 bases lay between the germline ends. This CDR3 is CASSFSHFYGYTF. The CDR3 bases are TGTGCCAGCAGTTTTAGTCACTTCTATGGCTACACCTTC.

In this sample, this clonotype turned up many times. This chain connects TRBV20-1 to TRBJ2-2; a possible D gene is TRBD1 (5 bases). The germline V gene encodes CDR1 DFQATT and CDR2 SNEGSKA (reference sequence). V shed 2 bases and J shed 4 bases, with 11 bases lying between them. This CDR3 region has 14 residues. The CDR3 region is CSARRGTGTGELFF. Here the CDR3 DNA reads TGCAGTGCTAGAAGGGGCACGGGCACCGGGGAGCTGTTTTTT.

This clonotype has a count of ten or more. J is TRBJ1-5 and V is TRBV5-1; weak D call: TRBD1 (6 bases). The V end lost 2 bases, the J end lost 1 base, and 10 bases lay between the germline ends. The CDR3 is 15 amino acids. Germline lookup yields CDR1 SGHRS and CDR2 YFSETQ. The CDR3 nucleotides are TGCGCCAGCAGCTTAGGGGGGCGCAGCAATCAGCCCCAGCATTTT. Translating gives CASSLGGRSNQPQHF.